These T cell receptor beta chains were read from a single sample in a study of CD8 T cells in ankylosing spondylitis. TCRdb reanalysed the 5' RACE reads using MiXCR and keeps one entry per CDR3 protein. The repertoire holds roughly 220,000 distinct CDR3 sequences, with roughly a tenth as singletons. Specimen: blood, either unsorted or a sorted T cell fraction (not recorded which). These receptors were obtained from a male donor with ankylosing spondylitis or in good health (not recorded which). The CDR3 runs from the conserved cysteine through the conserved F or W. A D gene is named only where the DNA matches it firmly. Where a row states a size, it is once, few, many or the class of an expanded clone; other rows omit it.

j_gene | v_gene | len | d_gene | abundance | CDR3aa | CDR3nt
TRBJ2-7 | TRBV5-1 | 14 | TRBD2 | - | CASSFLGTSYEQYF | TGCGCCAGCAGCTTTCTTGGGACTAGCTACGAGCAGTACTTC
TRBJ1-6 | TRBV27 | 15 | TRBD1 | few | CASSLGQGAGSPLHF | TGTGCCAGCAGTTTAGGGCAGGGGGCTGGTTCACCCCTCCACTTT
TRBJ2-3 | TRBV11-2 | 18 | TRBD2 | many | CASSLKWGTSGGTDTQYF | TGTGCCAGCAGCTTAAAGTGGGGCACTAGCGGGGGGACAGATACGCAGTATTTT
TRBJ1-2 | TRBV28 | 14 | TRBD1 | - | CASSLDRGTYGYTF | TGTGCCAGCAGTTTAGACAGGGGTACCTATGGCTACACCTTC
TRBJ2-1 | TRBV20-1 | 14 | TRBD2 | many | CSAIRGGVGNEQFF | TGCAGTGCTATCCGGGGGGGGGTGGGCAATGAGCAGTTCTTC
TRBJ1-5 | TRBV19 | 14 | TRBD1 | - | CASSIWTGDQPQHF | TGTGCCAGTAGTATATGGACAGGGGATCAGCCCCAGCATTTT
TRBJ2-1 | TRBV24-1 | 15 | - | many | CATSDFWGDHNEQFF | TGTGCCACCAGTGATTTCTGGGGGGATCACAATGAGCAGTTCTTC
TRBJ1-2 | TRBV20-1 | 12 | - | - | CSGGFGDYGYTF | TGCAGTGGTGGATTTGGTGACTATGGCTACACCTTC
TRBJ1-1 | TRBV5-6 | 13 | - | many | CASSLGGRAEAFF | TGTGCCAGCAGCTTGGGGGGAAGGGCTGAAGCTTTCTTT
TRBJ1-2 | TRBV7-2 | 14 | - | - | CASSLAVGAHGDTF | TGTGCCAGCAGCTTAGCGGTGGGGGCCCATGGCGACACCTTC
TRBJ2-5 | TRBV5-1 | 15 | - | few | CASRVTWVAWETQYF | TGCGCCAGCAGAGTGACCTGGGTGGCCTGGGAGACCCAGTACTTC
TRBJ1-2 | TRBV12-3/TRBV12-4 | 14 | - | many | CASSWGGHGYGYTF | TGTGCCAGCAGCTGGGGGGGACACGGCTATGGCTACACCTTC
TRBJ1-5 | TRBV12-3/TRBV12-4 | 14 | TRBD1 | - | CASSSQQGNQPQHF | TGTGCCAGCAGCTCCCAACAGGGGAATCAGCCCCAGCATTTT
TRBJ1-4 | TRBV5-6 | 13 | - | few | CASSATAHEKLFF | TGTGCCAGCAGCGCGACGGCCCATGAAAAACTGTTTTTT
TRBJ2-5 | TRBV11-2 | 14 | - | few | CASSLRGREETQYF | TGTGCCAGCAGCCTCAGAGGACGAGAAGAGACCCAGTACTTC
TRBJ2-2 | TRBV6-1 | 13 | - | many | CASIRLRTGELFF | TGTGCCAGCATCCGCCTTCGGACCGGGGAGCTGTTTTTT
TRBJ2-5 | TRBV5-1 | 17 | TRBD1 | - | CASSLVRRGRSQETQYF | TGCGCCAGCAGCCTGGTTCGTAGGGGGCGGAGCCAAGAGACCCAGTACTTC
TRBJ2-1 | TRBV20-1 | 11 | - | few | CSHSRGNEQFF | TGCAGCCACTCCAGGGGCAATGAGCAGTTCTTC
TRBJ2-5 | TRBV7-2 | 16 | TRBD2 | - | CASSLASRGGQETQYF | TGTGCCAGCAGCTTAGCGTCGCGGGGGGGCCAAGAGACCCAGTACTTC
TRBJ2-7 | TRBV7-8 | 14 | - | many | CASSLGLETYEQYF | TGTGCCAGCAGCTTAGGTCTAGAGACCTACGAGCAGTACTTC
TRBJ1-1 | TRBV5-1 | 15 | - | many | CASSPHLGKNTEAFF | TGCGCCAGCAGCCCGCACCTAGGGAAGAACACTGAAGCTTTCTTT
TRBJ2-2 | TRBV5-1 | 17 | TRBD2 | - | CASSLGDSGGPAGELFF | TGCGCCAGCAGCTTGGGTGATAGCGGGGGCCCCGCCGGGGAGCTGTTTTTT
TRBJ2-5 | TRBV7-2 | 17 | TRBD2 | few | CASSLRTSGGPPGTQYF | TGTGCCAGCAGCTTAAGGACTAGCGGGGGGCCCCCGGGGACCCAGTACTTC
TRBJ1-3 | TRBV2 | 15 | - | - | CASSAEGLVGNTIYF | TGTGCCAGCAGTGCTGAGGGGCTAGTAGGAAACACCATATATTTT
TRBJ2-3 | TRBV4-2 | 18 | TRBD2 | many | CASSQHGAAGDLTDTQYF | TGTGCCAGCAGCCAACATGGTGCCGCGGGGGACCTCACAGATACGCAGTATTTT
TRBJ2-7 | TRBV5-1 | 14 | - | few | CASSLTGNKGEQYF | TGCGCCAGCAGCTTGACCGGAAATAAGGGCGAGCAGTACTTC
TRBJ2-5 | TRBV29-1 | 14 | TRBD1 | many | CSGTKTGGVETQYF | TGCAGCGGTACCAAGACAGGGGGGGTTGAGACCCAGTACTTC
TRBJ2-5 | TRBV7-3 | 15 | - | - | CASSFGQKPQETQYF | TGTGCCAGCAGCTTCGGACAGAAACCCCAAGAGACCCAGTACTTC
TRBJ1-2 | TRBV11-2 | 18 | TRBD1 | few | CASSLVSTGGVEGYGYTF | TGTGCCAGCAGCTTAGTGTCTACAGGGGGGGTGGAGGGGTATGGCTACACCTTC
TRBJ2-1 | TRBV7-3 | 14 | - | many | CASSFQANYNEQFF | TGTGCCAGCAGCTTCCAAGCTAACTACAATGAGCAGTTCTTC
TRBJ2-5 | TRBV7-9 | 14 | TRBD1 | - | CASSLGQGSETQYF | TGTGCCAGCAGCTTAGGACAGGGGAGCGAGACCCAGTACTTC
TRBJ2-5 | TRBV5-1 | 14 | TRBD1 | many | CASSHGQGQETQYF | TGCGCCAGCAGCCATGGACAGGGACAAGAGACCCAGTACTTC
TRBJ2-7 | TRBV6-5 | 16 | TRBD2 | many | CASSYSKGLPYYEQYF | TGTGCCAGCAGTTACTCGAAGGGACTACCCTACTACGAGCAGTACTTC
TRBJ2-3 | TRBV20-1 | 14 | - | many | CSASPGAGTDTQYF | TGCAGTGCTAGCCCCGGGGCTGGCACAGATACGCAGTATTTT
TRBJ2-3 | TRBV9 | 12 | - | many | CASSVRGDTQYF | TGTGCCAGCAGCGTACGGGGAGATACGCAGTATTTT
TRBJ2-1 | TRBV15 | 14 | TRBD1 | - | CATSMRTGGNEQFF | TGTGCCACCAGCATGCGGACAGGGGGGAATGAGCAGTTCTTC
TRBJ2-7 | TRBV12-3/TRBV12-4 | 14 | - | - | CASTIGTPFLEQYF | TGTGCCAGCACAATCGGGACACCCTTCCTCGAGCAGTACTTC
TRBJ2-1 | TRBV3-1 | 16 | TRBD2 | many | CASRPKGLAENNEQFF | TGTGCCAGCAGACCGAAGGGACTAGCGGAAAACAATGAGCAGTTCTTC
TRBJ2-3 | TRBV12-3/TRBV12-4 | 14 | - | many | CASSFITDQDTQYF | TGTGCCAGCAGTTTTATAACAGATCAAGATACGCAGTATTTT
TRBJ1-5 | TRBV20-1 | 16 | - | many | CSAQSSRWEINQPQHF | TGCAGTGCCCAGTCGTCGAGATGGGAGATAAATCAGCCCCAGCATTTT
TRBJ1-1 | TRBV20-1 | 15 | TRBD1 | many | CSAQGTPLLNTEAFF | TGCAGTGCACAGGGGACACCCTTATTGAACACTGAAGCTTTCTTT
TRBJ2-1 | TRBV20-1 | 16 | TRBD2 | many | CSASAARGGLLDEQFF | TGCAGTGCTAGTGCCGCCCGGGGGGGCCTACTCGATGAGCAGTTCTTC
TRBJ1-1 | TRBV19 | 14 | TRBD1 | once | CASRRPGTETEAFF | TGTGCCAGTAGGAGACCAGGGACAGAGACTGAAGCTTTCTTT
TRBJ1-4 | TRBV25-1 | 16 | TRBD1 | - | CASSERRGQGSEKLFF | TGTGCCAGCAGTGAACGGAGAGGACAGGGGAGTGAAAAACTGTTTTTT